Detailed here is one T cell receptor beta chain. The CDR3 extends over 17 amino acids. Germline CDR1 is MNHEY and CDR2 is SMNVEV (reference sequence). V shed 9 bases and J 14 bases; nucleotides not matched to a gene: 24. The data derive from a study of shared clonotypes between healthy human individuals. Study-level information: Two female and a few male donors aged 18 to 49 were enrolled.

TCRdb keeps only in-frame clones here, not all; method: immunoSEQ multiplex PCR. The sample yields some 2 million clones, roughly 95% seen once. The receptor comes from a man younger than 35 in good health. The sequenced sample consisted of naive CD4+ T cells sorted from blood. Described subset: CD45RA+ positively selected. The chain has TRBV27 and TRBJ1-6; TRBD1 aligns across 8 bases. This CDR3 is CASSKGPRQGIEEALHF. CDR3 sequence (DNA): TGTGCCAGTTCAAAGGGTCCTAGACAGGGGATAGAGGAGGCCCTCCACTTT.